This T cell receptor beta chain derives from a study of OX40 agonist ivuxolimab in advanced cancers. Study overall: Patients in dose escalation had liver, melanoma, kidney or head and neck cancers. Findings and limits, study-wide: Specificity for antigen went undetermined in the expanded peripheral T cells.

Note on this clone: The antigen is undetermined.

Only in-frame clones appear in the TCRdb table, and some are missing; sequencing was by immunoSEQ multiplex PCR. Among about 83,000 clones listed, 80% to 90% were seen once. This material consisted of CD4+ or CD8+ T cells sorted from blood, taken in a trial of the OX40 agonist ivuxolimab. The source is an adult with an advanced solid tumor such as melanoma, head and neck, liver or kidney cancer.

CDR3 residues: CASSNNAGVDIQYF. CDR3 nucleotides: TGTGCCAGCAGTAATAACGCGGGGGTGGACATTCAGTACTTC. The V and J genes are TRBV5-6 and TRBJ2-4; 7 nucleotides match TRBD2. Germline CDR1 SGHDT, CDR2 YYEEEE. CDR3 length: 14 amino acids. The trim removed 5 bases at V and 8 bases at J, leaving 10 bases unmatched.